This T cell receptor beta chain is drawn from a study of T cell repertoires in cytomegalovirus infection. In the study overall: Use of recently identified HLA-C-restricted and well-studied HLA-B-restricted CMV epitopes was part of the study.

TCRdb ran MiXCR on the reads and lists one entry per CDR3 protein. Here the sample spans approximately 600,000 distinct CDR3 sequences, approximately 40% being singletons. This CDR3 is built from 15 residues. Germline V gene lookup returns CDR1 LNHNV and CDR2 YYDKDF (reference sequence). Trimming left V 1 base short and J 4 bases short, with 11 bases between. This clonotype was observed a single time. As yet, its antigen is unknown. The chain uses TRBV15 and TRBJ2-1; D is uncertain. The sequence derives from a human donor in good health (CMV status not recorded). Some clones in this sample may be carry-over from other donors' samples. The sequencing used cultured PBMCs, collected from culture after CMV antigen stimulation. CDR3: CATSRVVGGYNEQFF. CDR3 DNA: TGTGCCACCAGCAGAGTGGTTGGCGGATACAATGAGCAGTTCTTC.